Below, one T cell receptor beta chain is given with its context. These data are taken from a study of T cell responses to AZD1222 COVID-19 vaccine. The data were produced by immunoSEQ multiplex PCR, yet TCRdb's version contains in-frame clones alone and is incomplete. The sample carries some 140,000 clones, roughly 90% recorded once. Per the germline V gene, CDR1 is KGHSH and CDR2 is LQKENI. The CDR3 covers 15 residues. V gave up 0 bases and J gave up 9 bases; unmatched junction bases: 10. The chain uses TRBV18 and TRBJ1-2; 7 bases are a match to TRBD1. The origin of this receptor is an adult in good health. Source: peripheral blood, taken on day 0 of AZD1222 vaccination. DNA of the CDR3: TGTGCCAGCTCACCACCTGGGACAGCCCGCGGTCGCTACACCTTC. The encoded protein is CASSPPGTARGRYTF.